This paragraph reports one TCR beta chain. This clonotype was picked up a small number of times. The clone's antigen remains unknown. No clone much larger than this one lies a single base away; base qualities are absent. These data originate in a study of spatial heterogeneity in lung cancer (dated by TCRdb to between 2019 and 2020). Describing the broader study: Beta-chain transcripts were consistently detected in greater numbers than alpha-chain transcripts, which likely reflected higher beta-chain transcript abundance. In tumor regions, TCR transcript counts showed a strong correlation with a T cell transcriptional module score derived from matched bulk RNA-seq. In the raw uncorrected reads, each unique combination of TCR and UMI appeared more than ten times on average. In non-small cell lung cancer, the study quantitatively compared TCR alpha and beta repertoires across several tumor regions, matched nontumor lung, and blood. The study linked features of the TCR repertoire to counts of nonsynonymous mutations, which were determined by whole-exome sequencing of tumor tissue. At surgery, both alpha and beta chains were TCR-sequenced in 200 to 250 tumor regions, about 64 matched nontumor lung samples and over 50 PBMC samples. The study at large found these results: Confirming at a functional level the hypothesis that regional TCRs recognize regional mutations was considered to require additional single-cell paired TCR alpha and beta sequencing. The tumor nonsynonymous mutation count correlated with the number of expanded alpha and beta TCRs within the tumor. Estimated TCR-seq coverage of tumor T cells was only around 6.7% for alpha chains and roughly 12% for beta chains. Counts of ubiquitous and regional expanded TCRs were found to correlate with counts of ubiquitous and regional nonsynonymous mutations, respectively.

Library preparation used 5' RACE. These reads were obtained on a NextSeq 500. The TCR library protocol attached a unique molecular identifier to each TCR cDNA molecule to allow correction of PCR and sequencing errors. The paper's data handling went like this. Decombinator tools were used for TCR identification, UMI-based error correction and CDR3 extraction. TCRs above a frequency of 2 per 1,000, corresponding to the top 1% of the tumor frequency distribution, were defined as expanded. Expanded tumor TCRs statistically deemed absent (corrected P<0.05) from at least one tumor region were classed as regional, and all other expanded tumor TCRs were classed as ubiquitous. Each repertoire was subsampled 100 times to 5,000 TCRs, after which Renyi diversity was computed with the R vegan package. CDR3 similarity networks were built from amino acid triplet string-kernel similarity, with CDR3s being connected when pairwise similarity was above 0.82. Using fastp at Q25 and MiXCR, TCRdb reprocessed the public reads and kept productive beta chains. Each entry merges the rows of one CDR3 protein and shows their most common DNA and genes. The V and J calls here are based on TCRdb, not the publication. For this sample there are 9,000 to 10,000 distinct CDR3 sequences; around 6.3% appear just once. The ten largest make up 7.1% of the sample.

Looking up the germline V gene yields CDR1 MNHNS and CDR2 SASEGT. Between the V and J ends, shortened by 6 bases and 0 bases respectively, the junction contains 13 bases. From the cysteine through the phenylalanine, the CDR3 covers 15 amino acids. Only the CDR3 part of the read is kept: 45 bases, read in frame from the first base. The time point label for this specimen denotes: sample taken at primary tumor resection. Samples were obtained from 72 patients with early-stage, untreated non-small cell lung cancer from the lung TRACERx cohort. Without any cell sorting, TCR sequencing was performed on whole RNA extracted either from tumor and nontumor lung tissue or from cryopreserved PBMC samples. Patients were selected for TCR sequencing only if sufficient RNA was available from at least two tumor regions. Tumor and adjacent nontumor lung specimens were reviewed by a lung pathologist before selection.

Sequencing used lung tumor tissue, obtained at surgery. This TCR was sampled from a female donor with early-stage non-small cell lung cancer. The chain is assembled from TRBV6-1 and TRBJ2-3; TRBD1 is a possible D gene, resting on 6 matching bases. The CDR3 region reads CASSTGISSTDTQYF. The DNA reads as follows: TGTGCCAGCAGCACAGGGATTTCTAGCACAGATACGCAGTATTTT.